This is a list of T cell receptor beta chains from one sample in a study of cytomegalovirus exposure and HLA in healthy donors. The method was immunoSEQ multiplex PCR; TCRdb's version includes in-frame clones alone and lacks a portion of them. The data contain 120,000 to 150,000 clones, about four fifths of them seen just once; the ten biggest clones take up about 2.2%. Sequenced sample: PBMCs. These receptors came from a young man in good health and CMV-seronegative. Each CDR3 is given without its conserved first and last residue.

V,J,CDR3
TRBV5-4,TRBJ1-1,ASSPSRTAKREAF
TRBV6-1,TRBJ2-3,ASLASTDTQY
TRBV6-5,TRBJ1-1,ASSYLRQGTEAF
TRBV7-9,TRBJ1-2,ASSFRQGHGYT
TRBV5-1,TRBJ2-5,ASSEGHLIGETQY
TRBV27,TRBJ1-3,ASSLSGQGPFSSGNTIY
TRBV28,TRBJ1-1,ASSLNGQTEAF
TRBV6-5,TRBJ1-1,ASRTDSVITEAF
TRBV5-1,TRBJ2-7,ASSPEASGTYEQY
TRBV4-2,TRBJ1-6,ASSQDWGTANNSPLH
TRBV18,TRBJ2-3,ASSYGQSTDTQY
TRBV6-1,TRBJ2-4,ASSARGRTGGQNIQY
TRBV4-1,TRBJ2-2,ASSQGDRGTGELF
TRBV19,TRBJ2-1,ASSVGLAGAGEQF
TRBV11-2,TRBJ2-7,ASSGRLASVSYEQY
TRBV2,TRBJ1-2,ASRGDRGEGYP
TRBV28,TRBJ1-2,ASRNLPGLNYGYT
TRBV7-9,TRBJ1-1,ASSPMNTEAF
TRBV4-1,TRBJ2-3,ASSSRTTSTDTQY
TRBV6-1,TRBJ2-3,ASKRLGRADTQY
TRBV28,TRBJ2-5,ASSPRTEETQY
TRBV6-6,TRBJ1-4,ASSYSLQGDEKLF
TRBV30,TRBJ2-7,AWSVARHQY
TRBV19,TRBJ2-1,ASRGQTPNNEQF
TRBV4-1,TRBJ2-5,ASSQGARGRETQY
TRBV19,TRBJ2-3,ASTPSSVTDTQY
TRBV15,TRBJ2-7,ATSNPPSGTYEQY
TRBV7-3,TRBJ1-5,ASSLTPWTGNQPQH
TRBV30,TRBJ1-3,AWTIPGGGNTIY
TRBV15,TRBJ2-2,ATSRVSGGTGELF
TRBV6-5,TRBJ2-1,ASSYSETGAEQF
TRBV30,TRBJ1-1,AWSGGLGKAF
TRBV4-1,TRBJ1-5,ASSQPDRGISGNQPQH
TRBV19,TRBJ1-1,ASSMYGGRGTEAF
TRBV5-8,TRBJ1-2,ASSFAQVYGYT
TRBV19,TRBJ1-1,ASATTGNTEAF
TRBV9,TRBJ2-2,ASSGGGYQGKRTGELF
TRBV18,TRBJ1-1,ASTTTSPNTEAF
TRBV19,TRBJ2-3,ASSATGTGTQY
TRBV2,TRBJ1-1,ASREANTEAF
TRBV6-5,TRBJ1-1,ASIRGAWSTEAF
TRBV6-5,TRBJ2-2,ASSSWGDTGELF
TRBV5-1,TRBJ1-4,ASSLGEGGSNEKLF
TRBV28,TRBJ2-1,ASSLGGVEVLYEQF
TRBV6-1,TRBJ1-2,ASSEASGRKNYGYT